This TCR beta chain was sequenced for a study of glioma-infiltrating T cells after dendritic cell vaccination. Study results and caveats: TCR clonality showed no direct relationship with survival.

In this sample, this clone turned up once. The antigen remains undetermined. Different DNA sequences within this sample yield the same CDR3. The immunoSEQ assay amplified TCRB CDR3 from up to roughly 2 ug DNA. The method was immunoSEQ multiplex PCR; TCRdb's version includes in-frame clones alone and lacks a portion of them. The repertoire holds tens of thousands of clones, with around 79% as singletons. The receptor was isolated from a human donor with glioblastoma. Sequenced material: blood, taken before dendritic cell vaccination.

In nucleotides, the CDR3 is TGTGCCAGCAGTGAACGGGGGGGCAATCAGCCCCAGCATTTT. It translates to CASSERGGNQPQHF. The rearrangement links TRBV2 to TRBJ1-5; D might be TRBD1 (5 bases). The V end was cut by 2 bases, the J end by 2 bases, with 7 bases between. The CDR3 length is 14 residues. Germline CDR1 and CDR2: SNHLY and FYNNEI.